A single sample gave rise to the 5 T cell receptor beta chains below, sequenced in a study of Ad26.COV2.S vaccination and SARS-CoV-2 variants. The treatment here: around 19 received Ad26.COV2.S at low or high dose, single or two shots; about 5 received placebo; per-sample allocation not given. At day 63 after the first vaccine or placebo injection, samples were drawn. Sequencing was performed with immunoSEQ multiplex PCR; in TCRdb, only in-frame clones are kept and a portion is missing. The data contain 410,000 or so clones, 80% to 95% of them singletons. The specimen comprised peripheral blood, sampled in a trial of Ad26.COV2.S vaccine versus placebo. All receptors derive from a person between 18 and 60 years old who received the Ad26.COV2.S COVID-19 vaccine or a placebo.

V usage is TRBV6-2 or TRBV6-3 and J usage is TRBJ2-1, with TRBD2 identical over 16 bases. Germline CDR1 and CDR2: MNHEY and SVGEGT. The V and J ends lost 5 bases and 0 bases, in that order; junction bases with no gene match: 13. The CDR3 has 21 amino acids. CDR3 residues: CASSRRPGLAGGHYSYNEQFF. As DNA, the CDR3 is TGTGCCAGCAGTAGAAGACCGGGACTAGCGGGAGGGCATTACTCCTACAATGAGCAGTTCTTC.

The chain employs TRBV19 and TRBJ2-5; no clear D. CDR3 length: 13 residues. Germline CDR1 and CDR2: LNHDA and SQIVND (reference sequence). V was pared by 6 bases and J by 0 bases, with 8 bases between. The CDR3 DNA sequence: TGTGCCAGTAGGGAAGACAACCAAGAGACCCAGTACTTC. Protein product: CASREDNQETQYF.

J is TRBJ2-2 and V is TRBV30; D ambiguous. The germline V gene has CDR1 GTSNPN and CDR2 SVGIG (reference sequence). V was clipped by 2 bases and J by 0 bases, with 13 bases between them. The CDR3 is 16 amino acids. The CDR3 spells CAWSRKDGSNTGELFF. CDR3 DNA: TGTGCCTGGAGTCGCAAAGACGGGTCGAACACCGGGGAGCTGTTTTTT.

The V gene is TRBV5-6, the J gene TRBJ1-2; D ambiguous. The CDR3 has 14 residues. Trimming pared 2 bases from V and 4 bases from J, leaving 12 bases between. The germline V gene encodes CDR1 SGHDT and CDR2 YYEEEE. CDR3 amino acids: CASSLPGERYGYTF. DNA for the CDR3: TGTGCCAGCAGCTTACCGGGAGAACGCTATGGCTACACCTTC.

This clone appeared a single time. The chain employs TRBV30 and TRBJ1-2; no reliable D call. In germline, CDR1 is GTSNPN, CDR2 SVGIG (reference sequence). The CDR3 spans 14 residues. V was pared by 0 bases and J by 4 bases, with 12 bases between. DNA of the CDR3: TGTGCCTGGAGTGTACTTAGAGCAAGCTATGGCTACACCTTC. This translates into CAWSVLRASYGYTF.